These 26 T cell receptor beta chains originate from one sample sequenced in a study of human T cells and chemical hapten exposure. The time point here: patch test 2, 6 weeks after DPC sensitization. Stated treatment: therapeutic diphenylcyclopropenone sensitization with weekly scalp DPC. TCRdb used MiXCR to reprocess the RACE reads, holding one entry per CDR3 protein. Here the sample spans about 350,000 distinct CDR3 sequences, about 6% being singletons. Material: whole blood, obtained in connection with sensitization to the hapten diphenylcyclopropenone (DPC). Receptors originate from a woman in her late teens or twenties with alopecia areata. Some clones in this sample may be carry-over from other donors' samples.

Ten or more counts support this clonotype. The CDR3 is CATGTSGGAGLQYF. In DNA, the CDR3 is TGTGCCACCGGGACTAGCGGGGGGGCCGGTCTACAGTACTTC. The chain couples TRBV2 to TRBJ2-7; 16 nucleotides line up with TRBD2. The CDR3 covers 14 residues. V shed 10 bases and J 10 bases; nucleotides not matched to a gene: 10. Germline CDR1 is SNHLY and CDR2 is FYNNEI.

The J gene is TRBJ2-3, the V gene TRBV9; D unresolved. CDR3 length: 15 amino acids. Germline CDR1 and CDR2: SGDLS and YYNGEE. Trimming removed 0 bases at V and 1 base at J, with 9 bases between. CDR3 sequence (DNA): TGTGCCAGCAGCGTAGGGGCACCTCGCACAGATACGCAGTATTTT. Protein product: CASSVGAPRTDTQYF.

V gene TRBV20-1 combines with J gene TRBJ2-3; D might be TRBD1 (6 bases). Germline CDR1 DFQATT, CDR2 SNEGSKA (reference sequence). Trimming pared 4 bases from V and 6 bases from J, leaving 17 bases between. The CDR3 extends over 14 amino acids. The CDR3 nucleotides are TGCAGTGCTAATTCAGGGGCGTCAGCCGATACGCAGTATTTT. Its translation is CSANSGASADTQYF.

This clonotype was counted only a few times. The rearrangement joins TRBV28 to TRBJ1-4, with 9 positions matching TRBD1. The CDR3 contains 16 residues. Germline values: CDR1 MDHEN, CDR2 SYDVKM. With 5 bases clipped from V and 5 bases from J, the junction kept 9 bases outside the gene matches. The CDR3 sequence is CASSPYGTGPNEKLFF. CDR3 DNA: TGTGCCAGCAGTCCATATGGGACAGGGCCCAATGAAAAACTGTTTTTT. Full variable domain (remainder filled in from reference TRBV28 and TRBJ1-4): DVKVTQSSRYLVKRTGEKVFLECVQDMDHENMFWYRQDPGLGLRLIYFSYDVKMKEKGDIPEGYSVSREKKERFSLILESASTNQTSMYLCASSPYGTGPNEKLFFGSGTQLSVL.

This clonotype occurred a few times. The CDR3 protein is CASSRRVRSIEAFF. The CDR3 region has the DNA TGTGCCAGCAGCCGGCGGGTCCGTTCTATTGAAGCTTTCTTT. The gene calls are TRBV6-2 or TRBV6-3 and TRBJ1-1; D not resolved. This CDR3 has 14 amino acids. CDR1 and CDR2 (germline): MNHEY, SVGEGT. Trimming pared 6 bases from V and 7 bases from J, leaving 18 bases between.

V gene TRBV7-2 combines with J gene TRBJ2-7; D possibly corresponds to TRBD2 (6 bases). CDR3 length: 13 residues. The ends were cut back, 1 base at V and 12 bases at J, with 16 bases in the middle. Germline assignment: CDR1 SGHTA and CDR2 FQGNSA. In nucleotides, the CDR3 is TGTGCCAGCAGCTTAGTGGAGGCAGGGAGGCGGTACTTC. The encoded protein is CASSLVEAGRRYF. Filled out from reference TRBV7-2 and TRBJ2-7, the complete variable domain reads GAGVSQSPSNKVTEKGKDVELRCDPISGHTALYWYRQSLGQGLEFLIYFQGNSAPDKSGLPSDRFSAERTGGSVSTLTIQRTQQEDSAVYLCASSLVEAGRRYFGPGTRLTVT.

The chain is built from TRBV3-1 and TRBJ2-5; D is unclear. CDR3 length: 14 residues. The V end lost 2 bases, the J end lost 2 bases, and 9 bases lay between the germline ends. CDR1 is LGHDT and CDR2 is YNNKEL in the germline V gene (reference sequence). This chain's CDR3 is CASSQRTVQETQYF. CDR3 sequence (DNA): TGTGCCAGCAGCCAACGAACGGTACAAGAGACCCAGTACTTC.

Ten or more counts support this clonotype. In DNA, the CDR3 is TGTGCCAGCAGGGCCGGGGTGCGCACTGAAGCTTTCTTT. Translation gives CASRAGVRTEAFF. The chain couples TRBV12-3 or TRBV12-4 to TRBJ1-1; D is unclear. Trimming took off 6 bases at V and 4 bases at J, with 12 bases between the two ends. CDR3 size: 13 residues.

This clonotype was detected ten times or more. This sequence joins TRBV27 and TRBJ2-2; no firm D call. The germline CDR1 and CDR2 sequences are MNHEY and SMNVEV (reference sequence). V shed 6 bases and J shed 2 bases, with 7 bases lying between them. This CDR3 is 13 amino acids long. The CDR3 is CASSAYNTGELFF. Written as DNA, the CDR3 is TGTGCCAGCAGCGCCTATAACACCGGGGAGCTGTTTTTT.

The CDR3 coding sequence is TGTGCCAGCAGCCCTACACAGGGGGCCTACGAGCAGTACTTC. Its protein is CASSPTQGAYEQYF. The chain employs TRBV7-8 and TRBJ2-7; 8 bases are shared with TRBD1. The CDR3 sequence is 14 residues long. Trimming at V came to 5 bases and at J to 2 bases, leaving 5 bases not matched to a gene. Germline CDR1 is SGHVS and CDR2 is FQNEAQ.

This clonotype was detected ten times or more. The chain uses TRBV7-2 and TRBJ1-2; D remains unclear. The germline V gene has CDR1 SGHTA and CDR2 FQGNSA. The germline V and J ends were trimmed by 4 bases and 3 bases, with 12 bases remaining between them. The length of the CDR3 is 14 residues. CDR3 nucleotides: TGTGCCAGCAGCTCCGGGGTCGGGGACTATGGCTACACCTTC. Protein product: CASSSGVGDYGYTF.

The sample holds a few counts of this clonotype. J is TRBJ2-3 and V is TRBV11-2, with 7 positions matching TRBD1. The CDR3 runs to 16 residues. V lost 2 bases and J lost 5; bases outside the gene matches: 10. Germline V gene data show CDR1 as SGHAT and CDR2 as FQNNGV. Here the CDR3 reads CASSLLSGTARDTQYF. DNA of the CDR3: TGTGCCAGCAGCTTACTCTCCGGGACAGCCAGAGATACGCAGTATTTT.

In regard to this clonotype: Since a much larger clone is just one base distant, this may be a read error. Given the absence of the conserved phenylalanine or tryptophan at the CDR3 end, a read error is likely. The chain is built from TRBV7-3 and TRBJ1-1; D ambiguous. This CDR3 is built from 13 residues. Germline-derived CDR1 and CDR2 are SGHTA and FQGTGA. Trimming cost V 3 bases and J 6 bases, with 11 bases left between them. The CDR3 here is CASSFNILSEAFS. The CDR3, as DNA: TGTGCCAGCAGCTTCAATATTCTATCTGAAGCTTTCTCT.

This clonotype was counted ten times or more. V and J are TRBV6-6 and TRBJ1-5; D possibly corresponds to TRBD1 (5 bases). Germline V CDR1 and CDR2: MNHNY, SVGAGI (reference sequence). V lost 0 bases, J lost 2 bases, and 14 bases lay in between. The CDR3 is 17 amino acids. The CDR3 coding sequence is TGTGCCAGCAGTTACTCGATCGGGGGAACGGGCAATCAGCCCCAGCATTTT. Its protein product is CASSYSIGGTGNQPQHF.

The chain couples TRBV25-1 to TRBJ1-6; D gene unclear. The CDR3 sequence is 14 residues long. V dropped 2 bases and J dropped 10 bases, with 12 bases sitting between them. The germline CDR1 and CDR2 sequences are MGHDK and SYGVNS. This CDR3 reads CASSEPLGNSPLHF. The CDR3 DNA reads TGTGCCAGCAGTGAACCGTTGGGTAACTCACCCCTCCACTTT.

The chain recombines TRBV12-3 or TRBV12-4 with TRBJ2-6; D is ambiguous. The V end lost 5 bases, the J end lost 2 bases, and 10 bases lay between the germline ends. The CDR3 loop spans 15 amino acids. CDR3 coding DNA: TGTGCCAGCAGTCCGGACCAACCTGGGGCCAACGTCCTGACTTTC. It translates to CASSPDQPGANVLTF.

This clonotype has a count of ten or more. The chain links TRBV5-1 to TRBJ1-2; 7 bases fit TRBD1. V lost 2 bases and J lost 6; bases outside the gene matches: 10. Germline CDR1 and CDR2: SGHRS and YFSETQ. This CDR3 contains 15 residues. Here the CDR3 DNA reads TGCGCCAGCAGCTTTCTTTCGACAGGGTCTGATGGCTACACCTTC. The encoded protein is CASSFLSTGSDGYTF.

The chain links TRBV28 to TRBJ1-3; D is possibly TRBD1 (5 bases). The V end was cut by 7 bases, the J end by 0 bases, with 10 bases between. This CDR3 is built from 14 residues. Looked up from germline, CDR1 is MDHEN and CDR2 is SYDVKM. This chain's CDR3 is CASIAGSSGNTIYF. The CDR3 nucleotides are TGTGCCAGCATCGCAGGGAGCTCTGGAAACACCATATATTTT.

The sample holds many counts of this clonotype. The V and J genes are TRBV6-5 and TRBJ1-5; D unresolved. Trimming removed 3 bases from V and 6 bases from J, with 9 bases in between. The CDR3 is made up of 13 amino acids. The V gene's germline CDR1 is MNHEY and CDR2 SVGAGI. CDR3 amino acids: CASSYQLGQPQHF. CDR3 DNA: TGTGCCAGCAGTTATCAGCTGGGTCAGCCCCAGCATTTT.

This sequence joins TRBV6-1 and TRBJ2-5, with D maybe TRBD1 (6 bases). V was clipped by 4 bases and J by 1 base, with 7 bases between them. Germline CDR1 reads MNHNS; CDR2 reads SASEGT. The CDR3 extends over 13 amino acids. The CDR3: CASSGQVQETQYF. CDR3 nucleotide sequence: TGTGCCAGCAGTGGACAGGTCCAAGAGACCCAGTACTTC.

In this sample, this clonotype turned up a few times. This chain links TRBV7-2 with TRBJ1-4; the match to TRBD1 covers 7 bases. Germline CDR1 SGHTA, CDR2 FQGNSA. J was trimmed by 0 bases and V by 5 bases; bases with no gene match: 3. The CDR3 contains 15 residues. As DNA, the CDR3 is TGTGCCAGCAGCCCCCAGGGGGCAACTAATGAAAAACTGTTTTTT. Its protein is CASSPQGATNEKLFF.

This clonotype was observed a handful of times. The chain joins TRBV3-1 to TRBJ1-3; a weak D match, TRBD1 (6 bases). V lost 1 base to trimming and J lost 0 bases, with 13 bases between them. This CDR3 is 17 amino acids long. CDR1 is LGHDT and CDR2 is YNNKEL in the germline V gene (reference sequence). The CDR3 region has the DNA TGTGCCAGCAGCCAAGTTTTGGGGGCTCGCTCTGGAAACACCATATATTTT. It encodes CASSQVLGARSGNTIYF. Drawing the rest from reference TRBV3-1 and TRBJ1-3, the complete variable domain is DTAVSQTPKYLVTQMGNDKSIKCEQNLGHDTMYWYKQDSKKFLKIMFSYNNKELIINETVPNRFSPKSPDKAHLNLHINSLELGDSAVYFCASSQVLGARSGNTIYFGEGSWLTVV.

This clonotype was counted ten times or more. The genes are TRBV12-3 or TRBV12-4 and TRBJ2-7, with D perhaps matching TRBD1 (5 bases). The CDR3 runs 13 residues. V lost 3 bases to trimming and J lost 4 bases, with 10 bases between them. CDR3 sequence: CASSFPGFYEQYF. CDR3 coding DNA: TGTGCCAGCAGTTTTCCAGGGTTTTACGAGCAGTACTTC.

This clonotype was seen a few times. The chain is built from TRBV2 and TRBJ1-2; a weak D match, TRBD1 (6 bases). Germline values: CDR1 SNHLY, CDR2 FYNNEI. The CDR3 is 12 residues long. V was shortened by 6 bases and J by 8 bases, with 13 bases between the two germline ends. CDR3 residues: CASRGDMGGYTF. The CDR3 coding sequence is TGTGCCAGCAGGGGGGACATGGGCGGCTACACCTTC.

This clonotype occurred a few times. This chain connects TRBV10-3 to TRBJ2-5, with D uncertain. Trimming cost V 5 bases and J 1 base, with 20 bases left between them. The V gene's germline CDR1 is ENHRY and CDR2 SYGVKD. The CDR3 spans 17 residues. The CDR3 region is CAISPGLRSSAQETQYF. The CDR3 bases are TGTGCCATCAGTCCTGGCCTGAGGAGTAGTGCCCAAGAGACCCAGTACTTC.

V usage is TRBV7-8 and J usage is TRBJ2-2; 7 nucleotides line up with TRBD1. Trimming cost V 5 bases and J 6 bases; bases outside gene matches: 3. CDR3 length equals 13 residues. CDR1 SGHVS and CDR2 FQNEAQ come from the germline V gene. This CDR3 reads CASSPTGPGELFF. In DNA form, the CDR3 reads TGTGCCAGCAGCCCGACAGGGCCCGGGGAGCTGTTTTTT. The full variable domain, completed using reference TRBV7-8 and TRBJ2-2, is GAGVSQSPRYKVAKRGQDVALRCDPISGHVSLFWYQQALGQGPEFLTYFQNEAQLDKSGLPSDRFFAERPEGSVSTLKIQRTQQEDSAVYLCASSPTGPGELFFGEGSRLTVL.